What follows is one TCR beta chain and its context. This clonotype occurred a few times. The target of this receptor is not known. Base qualities are missing; no much larger clone stands one base away. The data derive from a study of blood T cells in healthy people across ages (dated by TCRdb to between 2015 and 2016). About the study as a whole: In model experiments, template switching captured roughly one uniquely barcoded TCR beta cDNA molecule for every two T cells. To track age-related changes in TCR beta repertoire diversity, the study relied on deep sequencing normalized with unique cDNA molecular identifiers. The study analyzed two additional independent replicas of 1 million unique cDNA reads from the same blood draw for two donors, one aged 18 to 30 and one aged 80 or older. The donors were divided into four age groups: young (average roughly 15 years), middle-aged (approximately 39), aged (approximately 62) and long-lived (nearly 85). To avoid experimental bias, donors of different ages were spread randomly across the sequencing lanes. What the work shows at the level of the full study, not this receptor alone: Since profiling was done on bulk unsorted PBMCs, naive and antigen-experienced compartments could not be conclusively compared. Observed TCR beta diversity per million T cells fell roughly linearly with age, and a significant reduction was already apparent by age around 40. Estimates of total diversity based on one million sequenced T cells were regarded as lower bounds and as underestimates. Because donor CMV infection status was unknown, age-related changes in expanded clonotypes were potentially confounded. There was a strong correlation between observed TCR beta diversity and the percentage of naive T cells measured by flow cytometry. The long-lived group showed more naive CD4+ T cells, fewer expanded clones and increased TCR diversity than the aged group, suggesting age selection.

The library was produced with 5' RACE. TCRdb shows the sequencer as Illumina HiSeq 2500. The second PCR ran for roughly 7 to 12 cycles and used a J-beta primer mix along with a sample-barcoded 5' primer. Each TCR beta cDNA molecule received a unique molecular identifier from a template-switch 5' adaptor carrying 12 random nucleotides. At least 2.5 million CDR3-containing paired-end reads were obtained from each sample. First-strand cDNA was synthesized from all RNA with the Mint cDNA synthesis kit, primed by a TRBC-specific oligonucleotide. All cDNA was treated with uracil-DNA glycosylase and then went through a first 18-cycle PCR with the universal primers M1SS and BC2_uni_R. The study's own analysis went as follows. For normalization, 1 million high-quality reads were randomly selected from each sample, with every read carrying a distinct molecular identifier. Reads with shared molecular identifiers were discarded instead of being binned into consensus sequences. MiTCR, set to a Q25 quality threshold and the strictest error-elimination algorithm, was used for CDR3 identification, clonotype clustering and error correction. A nonparametric unseen species model using Euler transformation provided a lower-bound estimate of total TCR beta diversity. Through fastp at Q25 and MiXCR, TCRdb rebuilt clones from the public reads, retaining in-frame beta chains. Rows are unified per CDR3 protein, each entry keeping the most common DNA and genes. The V and J calls reflect TCRdb's pipeline rather than the authors' work. The sample table holds hundreds of thousands of distinct CDR3 sequences, of which approximately 51% were seen once. The top ten clonotypes cover 45% to 65% of the sample.

Systemically healthy Caucasian individuals from Russia, 39 in total and aged about 6 to 95 years, were included as donors. About 9.6 milliliters of peripheral blood were collected from each donor into EDTA-treated Vacutainer tubes. PBMCs were isolated by Ficoll-Paque density-gradient centrifugation, with at least 6 million obtained per sample. Trizol reagent was used to extract total RNA from PBMCs, with at least 6 micrograms per sample. For every donor, flow cytometry on a PBMC aliquot measured the percentage of naive CD45RAhigh/CD27high T cells. From the germline V gene, CDR1 is SGHNT and CDR2 is YENEEA. From its cysteine to its phenylalanine, the CDR3 spans 13 amino acids. This entry keeps only the CDR3 DNA: 39 bases, framed from base 1. V and J are truncated by 5 bases and 5 bases respectively, leaving an intervening sequence of 11 bases.

Sequencing was done on a sample of blood. Recombination connected TRBV11-3 to TRBJ2-3; a tentative D match to TRBD1 spans 6 bases. This sequence originates from a man aged 55 to 70 in good health. The CDR3 region: CASSVLTGDTQYF. Read as DNA, the sequence is TGTGCCAGCAGCGTTCTGACAGGAGATACGCAGTATTTT.